The next 5 T cell receptor beta chains were all read from a single sample in a study of blood T cell repertoires in COVID-19 (dated by TCRdb to the early 2020s). Library creation used the immunoSEQ multiplex PCR assay. TCRdb re-hosts the immuneACCESS table, in-frame sequences only. Its copies lack some clones; in the studies checked, an unresolved V gene accounts for under half of them, and the cause for the rest is not known. Counted in this sample were about 300,000 clones; 83% of them appeared once. Roughly 1.1% of the sample is in the top ten clones. The specimen sequenced was peripheral blood. These receptors were taken from a woman aged 50 to 65 with acute or convalescent COVID-19.

The chain's CDR3 is CASSLGDSVFLGYTF. DNA for the CDR3: TGCGCCAGCAGCTTGGGGGACAGCGTATTCTTGGGCTACACCTTC. The chain employs TRBV5-1 and TRBJ1-2; 7 bases align to TRBD1. CDR3 length equals 15 residues. V dropped 0 bases and J dropped 8; count of bases not matched to a gene: 10. Germline values: CDR1 SGHRS, CDR2 YFSETQ.

The CDR3 sequence: CASSQMSGGGYTF. The CDR3, as DNA: TGTGCCAGCAGTCAAATGTCAGGGGGTGGCTACACCTTC. V gene TRBV12-3 or TRBV12-4 combines with J gene TRBJ1-2, with TRBD1 identical over 7 bases. The CDR3 has 13 residues. Germline trimming cut 5 bases from V and 7 bases from J; bases unmatched to any gene: 7.

The chain uses TRBV7-8 and TRBJ1-1; no reliable D call. The CDR3 covers 13 residues. Trimming removed 7 bases at V and 4 bases at J, with 13 bases between. CDR1 SGHVS and CDR2 FQNEAQ come from the germline V gene. For the CDR3, the DNA is TGTGCCAGCACCCCCCTCCGGAGCACTGAAGCTTTCTTT. It encodes CASTPLRSTEAFF.

This clone was detected a few times. The chain uses TRBV10-2 and TRBJ2-7; 9 nucleotides agree with TRBD2. From germline, CDR1 is WSHSY and CDR2 SAAADI. Losses at the gene ends were 6 bases for V and 7 bases for J; bases not matched to a gene: 10. The CDR3 has 14 residues. CDR3 sequence: CASRQTSGAWEQYF. The CDR3 DNA is TGCGCCAGCAGACAGACTAGCGGAGCGTGGGAGCAGTACTTC.

V usage is TRBV6-5 and J usage is TRBJ2-1; D gene unclear. This CDR3 has 14 residues. Trimming took 5 bases from V and 4 from J, leaving 12 bases between them. Germline V CDR1 and CDR2: MNHEY, SVGAGI. CDR3 bases: TGTGCCAGCAGTAACGATGACACTTACAATGAGCAGTTCTTC. This sequence encodes CASSNDDTYNEQFF.